The sequence of this TCR beta chain was determined in a study of chemoradiotherapy in HPV16-positive cancers (dated by TCRdb to between 2020 and 2023). Some background on the complete study: Candidate HPV-specific T-cell clones and common TCR motifs were defined by functional T-cell assays performed on cells from two HPV16-positive patients. The study asked whether T-cell immunity to the HPV oncoproteins E6 and E7 changes during chemoradiotherapy and whether this immunity affects survival. TCR repertoires from some 89 patients with HPV-related cancers were then used to track the candidate HPV-specific TCRs and motifs.

The paper's findings and limits, for the study overall: Only a couple of HPV16-positive patients were used to derive the functional definition of HPV-specific T cells, and the survival association was reported for HPV16-positive patients. Expansion of candidate HPV-specific clones and E7-related TCR motifs was observed in the tumor microenvironment during treatment, whereas no such expansion was observed for non-HPV-specific T cells. In HPV16-positive patients, expansion of HPV-responsive T cells during chemoradiotherapy was associated with improved recurrence-free survival.

Libraries were prepared through the immunoSEQ multiplex PCR assay. TCRdb provides this immuneACCESS table in a form limited to in-frame rearrangements. Some clones are lacking; in checked studies, under half of them reflect an unresolved V gene, and why the rest are absent is not known. In all, the sample holds about 32,000 clones, and roughly 88% of those were seen once. The top ten clonotypes cover roughly 4.9% of the sample. Repertoires were sampled repeatedly over the course of chemoradiotherapy, so clonal expansion could be followed in the tumor microenvironment. From the cysteine up to the phenylalanine, the CDR3 has a length of 15 residues. Just the 45-base CDR3 DNA is kept, in frame starting at base 1. Per the germline V gene, MGHRA is the CDR1 and YSYEKL is the CDR2. The germline V and J ends show losses of 1 base and 4 bases respectively, and no gene match explains 3 bases of the junction.

In regard to this clone: Which antigen it targets is not known. Base qualities are not at hand, and no much larger clone is one base apart.

The chain uses TRBV4-1 and TRBJ1-1, with 10 middle bases fitting TRBD1. This sequence originates from a human donor with HPV-associated anogenital cancer. The input for sequencing was blood, taken from a patient who underwent chemoradiotherapy. The CDR3 region: CASSQGQGAFTEAFF. The sequenced DNA: TGCGCCAGCAGCCAAGGACAGGGGGCGTTCACTGAAGCTTTCTTT.